Reported below is one T cell receptor beta chain. CDR3 length: 14 amino acids. The germline V gene has CDR1 SNHLY and CDR2 FYNNEI. Trimming shortened V by 3 bases and J by 7 bases, and 13 bases separated the two germline ends. Sequencing was performed with immunoSEQ multiplex PCR; in TCRdb, only in-frame clones are kept and a portion is missing. This table holds almost 550,000 clones, about 84% found once. The data are from a study of shared T cell receptors in the human thymus. The same specimen was also included in a second study, on human thymus T cells. That investigation notes: Corrective surgery for congenital heart defects was being performed on the healthy Finnish infants who served as donors. Thymus pieces cut out during corrective heart surgery were the tissue that was used. Across thymic and blood repertoires, the usage of V and J genes appeared to be biased. Unrelated individuals were reported by related research to share highly overlapping thymic repertoires.

This rearrangement joins TRBV2 to TRBJ1-5; no firm D call. Sequencing was done on a sample of thymocytes. This clonotype was obtained from a boy younger than two with a congenital heart defect. The DNA for the CDR3 is TGTGCCAGCAGTGATCCCTGGGCAGGACAGCCCCAGCATTTT. Its protein product is CASSDPWAGQPQHF. The full variable domain, rest sourced from reference TRBV2 and TRBJ1-5, is EPEVTQTPSHQVTQMGQEVILRCVPISNHLYFYWYRQILGQKVEFLVSFYNNEISEKSEIFDDQFSVERPDGSNFTLKIRSTKLEDSAMYFCASSDPWAGQPQHFGDGTRLSIL.